Listed here is a single T cell receptor beta chain. This specimen comes from a study of shared clonotypes between healthy human individuals. The CDR3 is 17 residues long. CDR1 is SNHLY, CDR2 FYNNEI, per germline. The V gene end was trimmed by 4 bases and the J gene end by 6 bases; junction bases not matched to a gene: 13. Naive CD8 populations comprised CD45RO-negative cells positively selected for CCR7, excluding terminally differentiated effector memory CD45RA+ cells. TCRdb's table, derived via immunoSEQ multiplex PCR, lists solely in-frame clones and lacks some. There are about 1,800,000 clones in the sample; over 85% occur only once, and 1% to 1.5% lies in the top ten.

This receptor was obtained from a man in his late teens or twenties in good health. The chain couples TRBV2 to TRBJ2-1, with 9 bases that match TRBD2. Sequencing was carried out using naive CD8+ T cells sorted from blood. CDR3 sequence reads: CASSGNRREGAVNEQFF. CDR3 coding DNA: TGTGCCAGCAGTGGGAACAGGCGGGAGGGCGCGGTCAATGAGCAGTTCTTC. Variable domain in full (rest from reference TRBV2 and TRBJ2-1): EPEVTQTPSHQVTQMGQEVILRCVPISNHLYFYWYRQILGQKVEFLVSFYNNEISEKSEIFDDQFSVERPDGSNFTLKIRSTKLEDSAMYFCASSGNRREGAVNEQFFGPGTRLTVL.